The 18 T cell receptor beta chains reported below all come from one sample, sequenced in a study of prognosis after radiotherapy for stage I lung cancer. Genomic DNA served as the source from which two-round multiplex PCR generated TCR beta CDR3 amplicons. Primers specific to each TRBV and TRBJ gene drove first-round PCR. TCRdb reanalysed the multiplex PCR reads using MiXCR and keeps one entry per CDR3 protein. The table shows nearly 20,000 distinct CDR3 sequences, with 26% occurring only once. Source: PBMCs, taken before or after stereotactic body radiation therapy (not recorded which). All receptors derive from a donor of 50 years or more with non-small cell lung cancer.

Remarks on this clonotype: A clone one base away is much larger, so this may be a read error. V is TRBV6-1 and J is TRBJ1-1, with a tentative D call TRBD1 (6 bases). V lost 8 bases, J lost 13 bases, and 23 bases lay in between. Germline V gene lookup returns CDR1 MNHNS and CDR2 SASEGT. The CDR3 loop spans 13 amino acids. The CDR3 coding sequence is TGTGCCAGCGGGGACACAGAGAACACTGGAGATTTCTTT. This encodes CASGDTENTGDFF.

This clonotype was seen at least ten times. The chain joins TRBV27 to TRBJ2-1, with D unresolved. CDR1 is MNHEY, CDR2 SMNVEV, per germline (reference sequence). The CDR3 is 15 amino acids. Trimming cost V 5 bases and J 0 bases, with 11 bases left between them. The DNA of the CDR3 is TGTGCCAGCAGTGGAAGCGAGAGCTCCTACAATGAGCAGTTCTTC. Protein: CASSGSESSYNEQFF.

To note about this clonotype: This likely traces to a read error, being one base from a far larger clone. The chain couples TRBV6-2 or TRBV6-3 to TRBJ1-1; D might be TRBD1 (6 bases). CDR3 size: 11 residues. V lost 5 bases and J 9 bases, leaving 10 bases between the germline ends. Per germline, CDR1 MNHEY and CDR2 SVGEGT. In DNA, the CDR3 is TGTGCCAGCAGTCGGACAGCCCAAGCTTTCTTT. Protein: CASSRTAQAFF.

This clonotype was recorded at least ten times. This chain connects TRBV4-3 to TRBJ2-1; 11 bases line up with TRBD2. The CDR3 consists of 17 residues. Germline CDR1 and CDR2: LGHNA and YSLEER. V was clipped by 1 base and J by 6 bases; unmatched bases: 8. The CDR3, as DNA: TGCGCCAGCAGCCAAGCTTTAGCGGGAGGGTCCCGCAATGAGCAGTTCTTC. This gives the protein CASSQALAGGSRNEQFF.

This clonotype occurred a few times. A read error may be the cause here, since a much bigger clone is one base away. The genes are TRBV4-3 and TRBJ2-1; weak D call: TRBD2 (5 bases). V was trimmed by 1 base and J by 6 bases, leaving 10 bases between them. The germline CDR1 and CDR2 sequences are LGHNA and YSLEER. This CDR3 comprises 14 residues. The CDR3 sequence is CASSQVSACNEQFF. CDR3 DNA: TGCGCCAGCAGCCAAGTTAGCGCCTGCAATGAGCAGTTCTTC.

This clonotype was counted at least ten times. V usage is TRBV6-5 and J usage is TRBJ2-1; possibly TRBD1 for D (5 bases). The germline CDR1 and CDR2 sequences are MNHEY and SVGAGI. This CDR3 is 11 amino acids long. V was clipped by 4 bases and J by 9 bases, with 7 bases between them. The CDR3 sequence: CASSWGREQFF. The DNA of the CDR3 is TGTGCCAGCAGTTGGGGCCGTGAGCAGTTCTTC.

The table lists this clonotype with many counts. The J gene is TRBJ2-3, the V gene TRBV27; 8 positions match TRBD2. The CDR3 consists of 15 residues. Trimming took 6 bases from V and 4 from J; bases not matched to a gene: 9. The germline V gene encodes CDR1 MNHEY and CDR2 SMNVEV (reference sequence). The CDR3 here is CASSPTSGGADTQYF. CDR3 in DNA: TGTGCCAGCAGCCCCACTAGCGGAGGAGCAGATACGCAGTATTTT.

Details on this clonotype: It differs at one base from a far larger clone, so likely a read error. V usage is TRBV7-3 and J usage is TRBJ2-3; 9 bases align to TRBD2. This CDR3 is 17 amino acids long. The V gene's germline CDR1 is SGHTA and CDR2 FQGTGA. The CDR3 loop reads CASSPLISGSLSDTHYF. The CDR3 DNA reads TGTGCCAGCAGCCCCCTTATTAGCGGGAGCTTGTCAGATACGCACTATTTT.

This clonotype is medium-sized in the sample. V and J are TRBV11-2 and TRBJ1-1; the match to TRBD1 covers 7 bases. This CDR3 is built from 15 residues. The germline gives CDR1 SGHAT, CDR2 FQNNGV. The junction had 10 bases not matched to a gene; V was cut back by 5 bases and J by 4 bases. CDR3 in amino acids: CASSHSTGMATEAFF. As DNA, the CDR3 is TGTGCCAGCAGCCATTCGACAGGGATGGCCACTGAAGCTTTCTTT.

Of note for this clonotype: This may be a read error: a much more frequent sequence differs by one nucleotide. This rearrangement joins TRBV5-5 to TRBJ2-2; 7 bases align to TRBD1. Germline lookup yields CDR1 SGHKS and CDR2 YYEKEE (reference sequence). The CDR3 is made up of 14 amino acids. The CDR3 coding sequence is TGTGTCAGCACGGGACAGCTGAGTACCGGGGAGCTGTTTTTT. Translated, it gives CVSTGQLSTGELFF.

In its sample, this clonotype was seen many times. CDR3 amino acids: CAWNKGNTDTQYF. CDR3 DNA: TGTGCCTGGAATAAGGGAAACACAGATACGCAGTATTTT. The chain couples TRBV30 to TRBJ2-3; the D is unclear. This CDR3 region has 13 residues. Germline-derived CDR1 and CDR2 are GTSNPN and SVGIG (reference sequence). V lost 4 bases, J lost 2 bases, and 10 bases lay in between.

This clonotype appeared many times. V is TRBV4-3 and J is TRBJ1-4; perhaps TRBD1 as D (6 bases). V dropped 0 bases and J dropped 5 bases, with 10 bases sitting between them. Germline CDR1 and CDR2: LGHNA and YSLEER. This CDR3 has 15 residues. The CDR3 bases are TGCGCCAGCAGCCAAGAGAGGGGGGCGAATGAAAAACTGTTTTTT. It yields the protein CASSQERGANEKLFF.

A few counts support this clonotype. A clone one base away is much larger, so this may be a read error. V usage is TRBV6-2 or TRBV6-3 and J usage is TRBJ2-3; no clear D gene. Germline assignment: CDR1 MNHEY and CDR2 SVGEGT. This CDR3 contains 13 residues. The CDR3: CASSPISTDTRYF. The CDR3 nucleotides read TGTGCCAGCAGTCCTATCAGCACAGATACGCGGTATTTT.

Remarks on this clonotype: Only one base separates this from a far larger clonotype, so it likely reflects a read error. The chain's CDR3 is CAGRGQETKYF. The CDR3 nucleotides are TGTGCCGGGCGGGGGCAAGAGACCAAGTACTTC. The genes are TRBV2 and TRBJ2-5; tentative D call: TRBD2 (7 bases). The CDR3 runs 11 residues. CDR1 is SNHLY, CDR2 FYNNEI, per germline.

This clonotype was counted at least ten times. The genes are TRBV7-9 and TRBJ2-3; 9 positions match TRBD2. This CDR3 region has 15 residues. Germline V gene lookup returns CDR1 SEHNR and CDR2 FQNEAQ (reference sequence). The junction had 9 bases not matched to a gene; V was cut back by 6 bases and J by 5 bases. DNA of the CDR3: TGTGCCAGCAGGCCAGGGGCTAGCGGGAAAGATACGCAGTATTTT. It encodes CASRPGASGKDTQYF.

A remark on this clonotype: This probably arose from a read error, given a far larger clone one base away. The chain employs TRBV5-8 and TRBJ1-2; no firm D call. V was pared by 4 bases and J by 3 bases, with 13 bases between. This CDR3 has 14 amino acids. The germline CDR1 and CDR2 sequences are SGHTS and YDEGEE. The CDR3 spells CASSRDRTYYGYTF. Here the CDR3 DNA reads TGTGCCAGCAGCAGAGATAGGACCTACTATGGCTACACCTTC.

Comment on this clonotype: A single base is all that separates this from a far larger clone, so a read error is likely. V gene TRBV25-1 combines with J gene TRBJ2-1; 9 bases are shared with TRBD2. The CDR3 covers 15 residues. Germline V gene data show CDR1 as MGHDK and CDR2 as SYGVNS. The CDR3 DNA reads TGTGCCGGCAGTGAAACCTTAGCGGGAGCGTATGAGCAGTTCTTC. Its protein product is CAGSETLAGAYEQFF.

Notes on this clonotype: It is likely a read error: a sequence one base away is far more abundant. This likely comes from a read error, as the CDR3 has no conserved phenylalanine or tryptophan at its end. This chain joins TRBV6-6 and TRBJ2-7; D gene uncertain. This CDR3 region has 12 residues. CDR1 is MNHNY and CDR2 is SVGAGI in the germline V gene (reference sequence). The V end lost 0 bases, the J end lost 1 base, and 1 base lay between the germline ends. The DNA of the CDR3 is TGTGCCAGCAGTTACTCTTCCTACGAGCAGTACCTC. The encoded protein is CASSYSSYEQYL.